These T cell receptor beta chains were read from a single sample in a study of T-cell memory formation after mild COVID-19. TCRdb fed the 5' RACE reads into MiXCR, producing one record per CDR3 protein. Of approximately 250,000 distinct CDR3 sequences detected, 16% appear once; the ten largest clones hold 20% to 25%. Sequencing was carried out using PBMCs or a T cell subset sorted from them (not recorded which). These receptors were collected from a man aged 18 to 35 who had mild COVID-19 (a few samples of this study predate the infection). Cell type and time point are not known. Both conserved end residues are part of each CDR3. Each record gives: D gene, J gene, V gene, clone size, CDR3 DNA, CDR3 protein. D genes are given only for firm matches. Clone size, where shown, is once, few, many, or a class for clones that have expanded.

>TRBD1|TRBJ1-2|TRBV7-2|-
TGTGCCAGCAGCCCTAGGACAGGGGAACCCTATGGCTACACCTTC
CASSPRTGEPYGYTF
>TRBD1|TRBJ2-7|TRBV9|medium-sized
TGTGCCAGCAGCGTCGGGACAGGGGGCTCCTACGAGCAGTACTTC
CASSVGTGGSYEQYF
>-|TRBJ1-1|TRBV7-2|-
TGTGCCAGCAGCCGGGACCCGACAGGGAACACTGAAGCTTTCTTT
CASSRDPTGNTEAFF
>-|TRBJ2-5|TRBV7-9|-
TGTGCCAGCAGCTCACTGGGACACCCCGATGGAGAGACCCAGTACTTC
CASSSLGHPDGETQYF
>TRBD1|TRBJ2-3|TRBV9|many
TGTGCCAGCAGTTTGGACAGGAACACAGATACGCAGTATTTT
CASSLDRNTDTQYF
>-|TRBJ2-1|TRBV12-3/TRBV12-4|-
TGTGCCAGCAGTTTATCGGAAGAGTCTGAGCAGTTCTTC
CASSLSEESEQFF
>TRBD1|TRBJ1-2|TRBV6-5|-
TGTGCCAGCAGTTCTAGGGGACAGGGGTTTGGCTACACCTTC
CASSSRGQGFGYTF
>TRBD2|TRBJ2-2|TRBV4-2|few
TGTGCCAGCGAACAAGCGGGGGGGGCTAACACCGGGGAGCTGTTTTTT
CASEQAGGANTGELFF
>-|TRBJ2-3|TRBV5-1|many
TGCGCCAGCAGCTCGAGGACAGACCCGACGCAGTATTTT
CASSSRTDPTQYF
>TRBD2|TRBJ2-7|TRBV4-2|few
TGTGCCAGCAGCCCCAGGGTTAGCGGGAGGTACGAGCAGTACTTC
CASSPRVSGRYEQYF
>-|TRBJ2-3|TRBV4-2|few
TGTGCCAGCAGCCAAGATGGCGGGACCACAGATACGCAGTATTTT
CASSQDGGTTDTQYF
>-|TRBJ2-7|TRBV7-2|-
TGTGCCAGCACCCTTTGGGGTGGCTCCTACGAGCAGTACTTC
CASTLWGGSYEQYF
>-|TRBJ2-5|TRBV7-9|-
TGTGCCAGCAGCTTACTGCAGTGGGGGGAGACCCAGTACTTC
CASSLLQWGETQYF
>-|TRBJ1-2|TRBV12-3/TRBV12-4|few
TGTGCCAGCACCGTATCTAATAACTATGGCTACACCTTC
CASTVSNNYGYTF
>TRBD2|TRBJ2-3|TRBV3-1|few
TGTGCCAGCAGCCAAGTACCTTGGCGGGGGTTAGATACGCAGTATTTT
CASSQVPWRGLDTQYF
>-|TRBJ1-6|TRBV14|few
TGTGCCAGCACCCAGGGGACTTATAATTCACCCCTCCACTTT
CASTQGTYNSPLHF
>-|TRBJ2-7|TRBV6-2/TRBV6-3|few
TGTGCCACCAACGAGAATCCGATTCCCTACGAGCAGTACTTC
CATNENPIPYEQYF
>TRBD2|TRBJ2-3|TRBV6-1|-
TGTGCCAGCAGAGTTAACCGCGGACTAGCGGGACGCACAGATACGCAGTATTTT
CASRVNRGLAGRTDTQYF
>TRBD1|TRBJ1-2|TRBV2|-
TGTGCCAGCAGAGGGACAGGCGAAGTGGGCTACACCTTC
CASRGTGEVGYTF
>-|TRBJ2-5|TRBV7-6|few
TGTGCCAGCAGCTTCAACACGGGTGGCGCGACCCAGTACTTC
CASSFNTGGATQYF
>-|TRBJ2-7|TRBV25-1|-
TGTGCCAGAAATGTGGTCCTCCGCTCCTACGAGCAGTACTTC
CARNVVLRSYEQYF
>-|TRBJ1-6|TRBV5-1|-
TGCGCCAGCAGCTCTGGAGAAGCTTACTATAATTCACCCCTCCACTTT
CASSSGEAYYNSPLHF
>-|TRBJ1-6|TRBV25-1|many
TGTGCCAGCAGTGAAGGGGCACCCCTCCACTTT
CASSEGAPLHF
>TRBD1|TRBJ2-1|TRBV19|few
TGTGCCAGTAGTCCTGGGACAGGGGGTGGCAATGAGCAGTTCTTC
CASSPGTGGGNEQFF
>-|TRBJ2-7|TRBV7-8|few
TGTGCCAGCAGACCTGACAGTCCCTACGAGCAGTACTTC
CASRPDSPYEQYF
>TRBD1|TRBJ2-5|TRBV7-2|-
TGTGCCAGCAGCGTTGGGACAGGGGTGCGGACCCAGTACTTC
CASSVGTGVRTQYF
>-|TRBJ1-5|TRBV7-2|-
TGTGTCAGCAGCTTAGTACAGAATCAGCCCCAGCATTTT
CVSSLVQNQPQHF
>TRBD2|TRBJ2-5|TRBV4-1|many
TGCGCCAGCAGCCAAGTCCCGGGGGGGAGAGAGACCCAGTACTTC
CASSQVPGGRETQYF